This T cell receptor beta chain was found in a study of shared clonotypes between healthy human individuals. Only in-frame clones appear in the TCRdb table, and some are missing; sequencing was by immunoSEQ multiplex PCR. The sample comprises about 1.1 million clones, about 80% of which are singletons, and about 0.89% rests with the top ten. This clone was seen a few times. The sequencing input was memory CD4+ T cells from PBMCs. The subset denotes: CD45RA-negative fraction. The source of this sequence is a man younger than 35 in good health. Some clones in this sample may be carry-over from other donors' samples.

The CDR3 loop is CASTRGGETQYF. As DNA, the CDR3 is TGTGCCAGCACACGAGGAGGGGAGACCCAGTACTTC. The genes are TRBV25-1 and TRBJ2-5; tentative D call: TRBD2 (6 bases). The CDR3 totals 12 residues. Germline V gene lookup returns CDR1 MGHDK and CDR2 SYGVNS. The ends were cut back, 7 bases at V and 5 bases at J, with 11 bases in the middle.